One and the same sample provided the 22 T cell receptor beta chains below, sequenced in a study of blood T cell repertoires in COVID-19. The table came from immunoSEQ multiplex PCR; TCRdb's copy has only in-frame clones and leaves some out. There are fewer than 40,000 clones in the sample; around 90% occur only once, and around 4.9% lies in the top ten. The sample was peripheral blood. All receptors come from a woman aged 70 to 79 with active COVID-19.

V usage is TRBV10-2 and J usage is TRBJ1-1, with 10 positions matching TRBD1. The V gene's germline CDR1 is WSHSY and CDR2 SAAADI. The CDR3 spans 18 residues. V dropped 7 bases and J dropped 0; count of bases not matched to a gene: 14. The CDR3, as DNA: TGCGCCAGCAAGCCCCCCGGGACAGGGGCCCTCTTGAACACTGAAGCTTTCTTT. This translates into CASKPPGTGALLNTEAFF.

The V and J genes are TRBV6-6 and TRBJ2-4; D is unresolved. CDR3 length: 11 amino acids. Germline CDR1 reads MNHNY; CDR2 reads SVGAGI (reference sequence). V was cut by 10 bases and J by 0 bases, with 4 bases left in between. CDR3 amino acids: CATLAKNIQYF. DNA for the CDR3: TGTGCCACCTTAGCCAAAAACATTCAGTACTTC.

The rearrangement uses TRBV19 and TRBJ2-6; D might be TRBD2 (6 bases). Germline V gives CDR1 LNHDA, CDR2 SQIVND (reference sequence). The germline V and J ends were trimmed by 3 bases and 0 bases, with 18 bases remaining between them. This CDR3 contains 19 residues. CDR3: CASSMGVALARSGANVLTF. The CDR3 region has the DNA TGTGCCAGTAGTATGGGAGTAGCACTAGCCCGCTCTGGGGCCAACGTCCTGACTTTC.

In this sample, this clone turned up once. In DNA form, the CDR3 reads TGTGCCAGCAAACATGCGGGGACTAGCGGGGGGGAAAAACAAGAGACCCAGTACTTC. It specifies CASKHAGTSGGEKQETQYF. This sequence joins TRBV28 and TRBJ2-5, with 16 nucleotides matching TRBD2. The length of the CDR3 is 19 residues. V shed 7 bases and J 2 bases; nucleotides not matched to a gene: 13. Germline V gene lookup returns CDR1 MDHEN and CDR2 SYDVKM.

The V call is TRBV5-4, the J call TRBJ2-3; TRBD2 aligns across 14 bases. This CDR3 spans 16 amino acids. The germline gives CDR1 SGHNT, CDR2 YYREEE (reference sequence). V shed 4 bases, J shed 5 bases, and the junction held 6 bases outside the gene matches. The CDR3 loop reads CASSPGGLAGGDTQYF. The CDR3, as DNA: TGTGCCAGCAGCCCGGGAGGACTAGCGGGGGGAGATACGCAGTATTTT.

This chain joins TRBV3-1 (or the pseudogene TRBV3-2) and TRBJ1-1; possibly TRBD1 for D (5 bases). V was clipped by 3 bases and J by 8 bases, with 16 bases between them. The germline CDR1 and CDR2 sequences are LGHDT and YNNKEL (reference sequence). The CDR3 spans 14 residues. Here the CDR3 reads CASSQETGGREAFF. Here the CDR3 DNA reads TGTGCCAGCAGCCAGGAGACCGGGGGTAGGGAAGCTTTCTTT.

This clone came up a few times. The rearrangement links TRBV19 to TRBJ1-2, with 7 positions matching TRBD1. CDR3 length: 14 residues. The germline V gene encodes CDR1 LNHDA and CDR2 SQIVND (reference sequence). After removal of 3 bases from V and 6 bases from J, the junction contained 7 bases not matched to a gene. The chain's CDR3 is CASSMEGARDGYTF. As DNA, the CDR3 is TGTGCCAGTAGTATGGAGGGGGCTCGAGATGGCTACACCTTC.

The chain recombines TRBV24-1 with TRBJ2-3; D gene uncertain. CDR3 length: 14 residues. Trimming pared 5 bases from V and 2 bases from J, leaving 10 bases between. Looked up from germline, CDR1 is KGHDR and CDR2 is SFDVKD. The CDR3 here is CATSAPEATDTQYF. Here the CDR3 DNA reads TGTGCCACCAGTGCCCCTGAGGCCACAGATACGCAGTATTTT.

This clone was found a few times. V is TRBV5-1 and J is TRBJ2-2; possible D gene TRBD1, 6 bases. Germline V gives CDR1 SGHRS, CDR2 YFSETQ. This CDR3 region has 15 residues. The V gene lost 1 base and the J gene lost 1 base, with 8 bases spanning the gap. As DNA, the CDR3 is TGCGCCAGCAGCTTGAGGGGACAGAACACCGGGGAGCTGTTTTTT. This gives the protein CASSLRGQNTGELFF.

V usage is TRBV7-2 and J usage is TRBJ1-3; D is perhaps TRBD1 (6 bases). Trimming took 5 bases from V and 4 from J, leaving 9 bases between them. This CDR3 region has 13 residues. Looked up from germline, CDR1 is SGHTA and CDR2 is FQGNSA. CDR3 amino acids: CASSAGQGNTIYF. CDR3 DNA: TGTGCCAGCAGCGCTGGACAGGGAAACACCATATATTTT.

The rearrangement links TRBV11-3 to TRBJ2-5; a possible D gene is TRBD2 (5 bases). This CDR3 comprises 15 residues. Germline CDR1 is SGHNT and CDR2 is YENEEA. V was pared by 4 bases and J by 5 bases, with 17 bases between. The CDR3 sequence is CASSSRQSGEETQYF. CDR3 in DNA: TGTGCCAGCAGCTCCCGTCAGTCCGGGGAGGAGACCCAGTACTTC.

The chain couples TRBV28 to TRBJ2-5; weak D call: TRBD2 (6 bases). The length of the CDR3 is 14 residues. Per the germline V gene, CDR1 is MDHEN and CDR2 is SYDVKM. Trimming left V 6 bases short and J 6 bases short, with 17 bases between. The CDR3 here is CASSLGRGGKTQYF. In nucleotides, the CDR3 is TGTGCCAGCAGCCTTGGACGGGGCGGGAAGACCCAGTACTTC.

The chain is built from TRBV27 and TRBJ2-5; 9 positions agree with TRBD2. This CDR3 is built from 15 residues. CDR1 is MNHEY and CDR2 is SMNVEV in the germline V gene (reference sequence). The V segment lost 4 bases and the J segment 1 base; nucleotides outside the gene matches: 4. The CDR3 loop is CASSWGSGGQETQYF. The CDR3 region has the DNA TGTGCCAGCAGTTGGGGTAGCGGGGGCCAAGAGACCCAGTACTTC.

CDR3 amino acids: CASSTDSTSPLHF. The CDR3 coding sequence is TGTGCCAGCAGTACCGACAGTACCTCACCCCTCCACTTT. This chain joins TRBV6-4 and TRBJ1-6; tentative D call: TRBD1 (5 bases). V lost 5 bases, J lost 10 bases, and 12 bases lay in between. The CDR3 spans 13 residues. In germline, CDR1 is MRHNA, CDR2 SNTAGT.

The chain uses TRBV19 and TRBJ2-7; TRBD2 matches 7 bases. The germline V gene encodes CDR1 LNHDA and CDR2 SQIVND (reference sequence). The CDR3 consists of 16 residues. Trimming took 0 bases from V and 5 from J; bases not matched to a gene: 10. CDR3 sequence reads: CASSIDPGLGFNEQYF. CDR3 sequence (DNA): TGTGCCAGTAGTATAGATCCCGGACTAGGTTTCAACGAGCAGTACTTC. The full variable domain, with the rest looked up from reference TRBV19 and TRBJ2-7, is DGGITQSPKYLFRKEGQNVTLSCEQNLNHDAMYWYRQDPGQGLRLIYYSQIVNDFQKGDIAEGYSVSREKKESFPLTVTSAQKNPTAFYLCASSIDPGLGFNEQYFGPGTRLTVT.

The V and J genes are TRBV11-3 and TRBJ1-1, with a weak D call TRBD1 (5 bases). V was clipped by 0 bases and J by 0 bases, with 11 bases between them. The CDR3 contains 16 residues. CDR1 is SGHNT, CDR2 YENEEA, per germline. The CDR3 nucleotides read TGTGCCAGCAGCTTAGAGCCAGGGCCCATGAACACTGAAGCTTTCTTT. It encodes CASSLEPGPMNTEAFF.

V gene TRBV4-2 combines with J gene TRBJ2-7; D is possibly TRBD1 (5 bases). V was clipped by 1 base and J by 0 bases, with 10 bases between them. Germline-derived CDR1 and CDR2 are LGHNA and YNFKEQ. This CDR3 spans 15 amino acids. Written as DNA, the CDR3 is TGTGCCAGCAGCCAAGCAGGGCCTGGCTCCTACGAGCAGTACTTC. The encoded protein is CASSQAGPGSYEQYF.

The chain uses TRBV11-2 and TRBJ2-1, with no clear D. Germline CDR1 SGHAT, CDR2 FQNNGV. V was cut by 1 base and J by 7 bases, with 11 bases left in between. The CDR3 is 14 amino acids. The CDR3 loop is CASSLAVQPNEQFF. In DNA, the CDR3 is TGTGCCAGCAGCTTAGCGGTACAGCCAAATGAGCAGTTCTTC.

There are a few counts of this clone. The chain couples TRBV28 to TRBJ1-5, with 7 bases identical to TRBD1. The germline CDR1 and CDR2 sequences are MDHEN and SYDVKM. After removal of 7 bases from V and 8 bases from J, the junction contained 2 bases not matched to a gene. This CDR3 is built from 11 residues. The CDR3 DNA follows: TGTGCCAGCAAGGGGGCAGAGCCCCAGCATTTT. Translating gives CASKGAEPQHF.

The chain couples TRBV7-6 to TRBJ2-7, with 14 bases identical to TRBD2. V shed 2 bases and J 5 bases; nucleotides not matched to a gene: 14. This CDR3 comprises 19 residues. The germline V gene encodes CDR1 SGHVS and CDR2 FNYEAQ. Here the CDR3 reads CASSLTRMGTSGGPNEQYF. The CDR3 bases are TGTGCCAGCAGCTTAACCCGGATGGGGACTAGCGGGGGCCCCAACGAGCAGTACTTC.

The chain joins TRBV11-2 to TRBJ2-7; TRBD2 aligns across 8 bases. V was pared by 6 bases and J by 4 bases, with 8 bases of the junction left unmatched. The germline V gene has CDR1 SGHAT and CDR2 FQNNGV. The CDR3 extends over 14 amino acids. CDR3 DNA sequence: TGTGCCAGCAGACCCCCCGGGGGGGAATACGAGCAGTACTTC. Its translation is CASRPPGGEYEQYF.

J is TRBJ2-1 and V is TRBV4-1; 9 nucleotides align to TRBD2. V trimming: 0 bases; J trimming: 0 bases; junction bases outside the gene matches: 6. The CDR3 is made up of 18 amino acids. CDR1 and CDR2 (germline): MGHRA, YSYEKL. The CDR3 nucleotides are TGCGCCAGCAGCCAAGATACCCTAGCGGGGCCCTCCTACAATGAGCAGTTCTTC. This sequence encodes CASSQDTLAGPSYNEQFF.